One T cell receptor (beta chain) is described in this entry. The sample originates from a study of T cell responses to AZD1222 COVID-19 vaccine. Only in-frame clones appear in the TCRdb table, and some are missing; sequencing was by immunoSEQ multiplex PCR. The sample consists of approximately 150,000 clones, about 91% of them appearing once. The source of this sequence is an adult who received the AZD1222 COVID-19 vaccine. The specimen was peripheral blood, collected 28 days after the second AZD1222 dose.

DNA of the CDR3: TGTGCCAGCAGCGTAGAAGGCCGCTCCTACGAGCAGTACTTC. Translation gives CASSVEGRSYEQYF. The J gene is TRBJ2-7, the V gene TRBV9; no clear D. The CDR3 is 14 residues long. CDR1 and CDR2 (germline): SGDLS, YYNGEE. V was pared by 0 bases and J by 0 bases, with 7 bases between.